The text below deals with one TCR beta chain. This CDR3 has 14 residues. Per germline, CDR1 SGHRS and CDR2 YFSETQ. Deletions cut 0 bases from V and 3 bases from J, with 10 bases between. The source of the sample is a study of blood T cell repertoires in COVID-19. Looking at the study overall: The cDNA or gDNA used as material had been derived from T cells, B-cell-depleted T cells, or PBMCs.

The repertoire was sequenced with immunoSEQ multiplex PCR; TCRdb's copy has only in-frame clones and lacks some. The sample consists of around 260,000 clones, 88% of them appearing once. Seattle's enrolled individuals joined amid active infection and were then monitored longitudinally. This sequence was found in a woman aged 70 to 79 with COVID-19, enrolled during active disease. This sequence joins TRBV5-1 and TRBJ2-7; the D gene is possibly TRBD2 (5 bases). Sequencing was done on a sample of peripheral blood. The CDR3: CASSLDPGNYEQYF. The DNA of the CDR3 is TGCGCCAGCAGCTTGGATCCCGGGAACTACGAGCAGTACTTC.